Listed below are T cell receptor beta chains from one sample, sequenced in a study of OX40 agonist ivuxolimab in advanced cancers. Sequencing was performed with immunoSEQ multiplex PCR; in TCRdb, only in-frame clones are kept and a portion is missing. The sample yields approximately 14,000 clones, about 89% seen once. The starting material was CD4+ or CD8+ T cells sorted from blood, obtained in a trial of the OX40 agonist ivuxolimab. The receptors derive from an adult with an advanced solid tumor such as melanoma, head and neck, liver or kidney cancer. The CDR3 runs from the conserved cysteine through the conserved F or W. The D gene is left open where the match is weak. Not all rows give a size; the values are once, few, many and, for expanded clones, a class.

J: TRBJ1-4
V: TRBV6-1
size: -
D: -
length: 15
DNA: TGTGCCAGCAGCCTGGTTATATCTGAGGGTGAAAAACTGTTTTTT
CDR3: CASSLVISEGEKLFF

J: TRBJ2-7
V: TRBV28
size: -
D: -
length: 14
DNA: TGTGCCAGCAGTTTCAGGCAGAAAAACTACGAGCAGTACTTC
CDR3: CASSFRQKNYEQYF

J: TRBJ2-1
V: TRBV27
size: -
D: TRBD2
length: 16
DNA: TGTGCCAGCAGTCCCGAGACTAGCGGGAGGGCCAATGAGCAGTTCTTC
CDR3: CASSPETSGRANEQFF

J: TRBJ1-1
V: TRBV5-1
size: -
D: -
length: 15
DNA: TGCGCCAGCAGCACCTACTCCGGGGGTGGCACTGAAGCTTTCTTT
CDR3: CASSTYSGGGTEAFF

J: TRBJ2-3
V: TRBV5-6
size: -
D: -
length: 16
DNA: TGTGCCAGCAGCTTGGAAGTGGACTATCGTACAGATACGCAGTATTTT
CDR3: CASSLEVDYRTDTQYF

J: TRBJ1-1
V: TRBV9
size: -
D: -
length: 14
DNA: TGTGCCAGCAGCGGGGGAGGGGACGACACTGAAGCTTTCTTT
CDR3: CASSGGGDDTEAFF

J: TRBJ2-7
V: TRBV13
size: -
D: -
length: 14
DNA: TGTGCCAGCAGCACCGGGACCGATCCTTACGAGCAGTACTTC
CDR3: CASSTGTDPYEQYF

J: TRBJ2-7
V: TRBV14
size: -
D: -
length: 9
DNA: TGTGCCAGCAGCCACGGGCAGTACTTC
CDR3: CASSHGQYF

J: TRBJ2-3
V: TRBV15
size: -
D: TRBD1
length: 15
DNA: TGTGCCACCAGCGGCCCGACAGGGGCGACAGATACGCAGTATTTT
CDR3: CATSGPTGATDTQYF

J: TRBJ2-7
V: TRBV27
size: -
D: TRBD2
length: 14
DNA: TGTGCCAGCAGCCCAGGACTAGCGGGATACGAGCAGTACTTC
CDR3: CASSPGLAGYEQYF

J: TRBJ2-1
V: TRBV19
size: -
D: TRBD2
length: 13
DNA: TGTGCCACCTCGGTGGCGGGAGGCAATGAGCAGTTCTTC
CDR3: CATSVAGGNEQFF

J: TRBJ1-1
V: TRBV11-3
size: -
D: -
length: 13
DNA: TGTGCCAGCAGCTTAGAAGGTTGGACTGAAGCTTTCTTT
CDR3: CASSLEGWTEAFF

J: TRBJ1-4
V: TRBV7-9
size: -
D: -
length: 17
DNA: TGTGCCAGCAGCCCTAAGGGGGAGGACCCTTATAATGAAAAACTGTTTTTT
CDR3: CASSPKGEDPYNEKLFF

J: TRBJ2-1
V: TRBV10-3
size: -
D: TRBD1
length: 15
DNA: TGTGCCATCAGTGAGTCTAACAGGGGGGTCATTGAGCAGTTCTTC
CDR3: CAISESNRGVIEQFF

J: TRBJ1-4
V: TRBV13
size: once
D: -
length: 17
DNA: TGTGCCAGCAGCTTAGGTCGAGTACAGGGCACTAATGAAAAACTGTTTTTT
CDR3: CASSLGRVQGTNEKLFF

J: TRBJ1-5
V: TRBV27
size: -
D: -
length: 14
DNA: TGTGCCAGCAGTTTGCTGCAGGGCAATCAGCCCCAGCATTTT
CDR3: CASSLLQGNQPQHF

J: TRBJ1-4
V: TRBV19
size: -
D: -
length: 15
DNA: TGTGCCAGTACCGGTTCGGGTTCAACTAATGAAAAACTGTTTTTT
CDR3: CASTGSGSTNEKLFF

J: TRBJ2-1
V: TRBV29-1
size: -
D: TRBD1
length: 14
DNA: TGCAGCGTTGACGGGACAGGGCCATACAATGAGCAGTTCTTC
CDR3: CSVDGTGPYNEQFF

J: TRBJ2-7
V: TRBV13
size: -
D: -
length: 15
DNA: TGTGCCAGCAGCGGTCTGGCTGCCGATATTTACGAGCAGTACTTC
CDR3: CASSGLAADIYEQYF

J: TRBJ2-3
V: TRBV13
size: -
D: -
length: 17
DNA: TGTGCCAGCCAAAGTGTGAACAAAATCTACAGTTCAGATACGCAGTATTTT
CDR3: CASQSVNKIYSSDTQYF

J: TRBJ2-2
V: TRBV7-7
size: -
D: -
length: 13
DNA: TGTGCCAGCAGTCCGAGGGGCACCGGGGAGCTGTTTTTT
CDR3: CASSPRGTGELFF

J: TRBJ1-5
V: TRBV21-1
size: -
D: -
length: 15
DNA: TGTGCCAGCACCATAAGGGCAGGGCTCAGTCAGCCCCAGCATTTT
CDR3: CASTIRAGLSQPQHF

J: TRBJ2-7
V: TRBV5-6
size: once
D: TRBD1
length: 14
DNA: TGTGCCAGCAGTTCCGGGACAGGGAGAGACGAGCAGTACTTC
CDR3: CASSSGTGRDEQYF

J: TRBJ1-1
V: TRBV7-9
size: -
D: -
length: 12
DNA: TGTGCCAGCAGCTTAGGGCCAGGCGGAGCTTTCTTT
CDR3: CASSLGPGGAFF

J: TRBJ2-7
V: TRBV28
size: -
D: TRBD2
length: 17
DNA: TGTGCCAGCAGTTTAGGCACTAGCGGGCTAAGCTCCTACGAGCAGTACTTC
CDR3: CASSLGTSGLSSYEQYF

J: TRBJ2-1
V: TRBV6-1
size: -
D: -
length: 13
DNA: TGTGCCAGCAGCGGCTGGGGGGTCAATGAGCAGTTCTTC
CDR3: CASSGWGVNEQFF

J: TRBJ2-7
V: TRBV5-6
size: -
D: -
length: 13
DNA: TGTGCCAGCAGCCCGCAGATCTCCCACGAGCAGTACTTC
CDR3: CASSPQISHEQYF

J: TRBJ2-3
V: TRBV5-6
size: -
D: -
length: 14
DNA: TGTGCCAGCACCTTGGGAGACGCCGCAGATACGCAGTATTTT
CDR3: CASTLGDAADTQYF

J: TRBJ2-7
V: TRBV7-3
size: -
D: -
length: 13
DNA: TGTGCCAGCAGCTTAAAGATGGGGTACGAGCAGTACTTC
CDR3: CASSLKMGYEQYF

J: TRBJ1-2
V: TRBV29-1
size: -
D: -
length: 14
DNA: TGCAGCGTTAACCGAGGCGGATCACACTATGGCTACACCTTC
CDR3: CSVNRGGSHYGYTF

J: TRBJ2-7
V: TRBV4-1
size: -
D: -
length: 13
DNA: TGCGCCAGCAGAGACATAGGCTCCTACGAGCAGTACTTC
CDR3: CASRDIGSYEQYF

J: TRBJ1-3
V: TRBV5-1
size: -
D: TRBD1
length: 19
DNA: TGCGCCAGCAGCCTGGGACTTGCGGGACAGGGGATGGATGGAAACACCATATATTTT
CDR3: CASSLGLAGQGMDGNTIYF

J: TRBJ2-7
V: TRBV11-3
size: -
D: -
length: 15
DNA: TGTGCCAGCAGCTTAGATAGGGCGGCGATCTACGAGCAGTACTTC
CDR3: CASSLDRAAIYEQYF

J: TRBJ2-7
V: TRBV15
size: -
D: -
length: 15
DNA: TGTGCCACCAGCAGCTCTAAAGAGGGGGCCTACGAGCAGTACTTC
CDR3: CATSSSKEGAYEQYF

J: TRBJ2-7
V: TRBV7-8
size: -
D: -
length: 12
DNA: TGTGCCAGCAGCTTAGTAACCTACGAGCAGTACTTC
CDR3: CASSLVTYEQYF